This T cell receptor (beta chain) was identified in a study of cytomegalovirus exposure and HLA in healthy donors. Study outcomes and limitations: TCR beta chain V- and J-gene trimming was linked, in a later analysis, to a missense variant in DCLRE1C.

Trimming removed 1 base at V and 2 bases at J, with 8 bases between. Germline values: CDR1 LGHNA, CDR2 YNFKEQ. CDR3 length: 14 amino acids. PCR primers comprised 60 Vbeta and 13 Jbeta primers. TCRdb keeps only in-frame clones here, not all; method: immunoSEQ multiplex PCR. Of about 160,000 clones detected, about 79% appear once; the ten largest clones hold under 7.5%. Worth noting for this clone: Its target is unknown.

The sequence derives from a man aged 45-60 years in good health and CMV-seropositive. The sample taken for sequencing was PBMCs. V usage is TRBV4-2 and J usage is TRBJ1-1; a possible D gene is TRBD1 (5 bases). The CDR3 sequence: CASSQGQGNTEAFF. In DNA, the CDR3 is TGTGCCAGCAGCCAAGGCCAGGGCAACACTGAAGCTTTCTTT.